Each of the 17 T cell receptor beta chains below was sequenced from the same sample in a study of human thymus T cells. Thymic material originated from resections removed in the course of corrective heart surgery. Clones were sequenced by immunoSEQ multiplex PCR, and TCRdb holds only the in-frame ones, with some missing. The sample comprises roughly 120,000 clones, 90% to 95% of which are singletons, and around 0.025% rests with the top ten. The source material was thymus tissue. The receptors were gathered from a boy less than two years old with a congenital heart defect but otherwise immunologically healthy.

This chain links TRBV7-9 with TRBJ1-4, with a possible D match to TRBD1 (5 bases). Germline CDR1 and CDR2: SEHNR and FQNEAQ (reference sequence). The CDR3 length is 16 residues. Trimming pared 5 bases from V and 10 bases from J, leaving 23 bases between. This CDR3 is CASSRYPEERGVKLFF. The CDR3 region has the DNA TGTGCCAGCAGCAGATACCCGGAAGAGCGAGGGGTAAAACTGTTTTTT.

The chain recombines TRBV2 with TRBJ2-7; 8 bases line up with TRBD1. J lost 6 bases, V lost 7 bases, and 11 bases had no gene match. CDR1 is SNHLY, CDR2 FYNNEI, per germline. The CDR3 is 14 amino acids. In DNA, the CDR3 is TGTGCCAGCATACGAACAGGGGGTAGGGGCGAGCAGTACTTC. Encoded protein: CASIRTGGRGEQYF.

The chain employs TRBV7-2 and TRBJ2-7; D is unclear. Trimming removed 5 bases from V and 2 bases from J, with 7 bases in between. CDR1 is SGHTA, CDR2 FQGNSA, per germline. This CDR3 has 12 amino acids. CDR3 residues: CASSRTPYEQYF. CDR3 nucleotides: TGTGCCAGCAGCCGCACTCCCTACGAGCAGTACTTC.

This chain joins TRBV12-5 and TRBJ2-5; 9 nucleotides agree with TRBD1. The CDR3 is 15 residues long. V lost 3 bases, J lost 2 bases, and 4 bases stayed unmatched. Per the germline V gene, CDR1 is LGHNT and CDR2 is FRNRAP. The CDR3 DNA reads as TGTGCTAGTGGTTTTGCCGACAGGGGGCAAGAGACCCAGTACTTC. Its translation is CASGFADRGQETQYF. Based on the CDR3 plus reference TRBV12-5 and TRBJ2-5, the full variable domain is DARVTQTPRHKVTEMGQEVTMRCQPILGHNTVFWYRQTMMQGLELLAYFRNRAPLDDSGMPKDRFSAEMPDATLATLKIQPSEPRDSAVYFCASGFADRGQETQYFGPGTRLLVL.

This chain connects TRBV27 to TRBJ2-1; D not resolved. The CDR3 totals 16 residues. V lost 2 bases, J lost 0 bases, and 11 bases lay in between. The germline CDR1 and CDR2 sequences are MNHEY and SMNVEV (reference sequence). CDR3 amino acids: CASSLGRPDSYNEQFF. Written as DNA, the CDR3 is TGTGCCAGCAGTTTAGGGCGACCCGACTCCTACAATGAGCAGTTCTTC.

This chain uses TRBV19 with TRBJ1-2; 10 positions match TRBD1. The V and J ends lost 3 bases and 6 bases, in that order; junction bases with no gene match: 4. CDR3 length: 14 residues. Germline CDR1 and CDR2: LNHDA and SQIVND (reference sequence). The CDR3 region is CASSILTGGNGYTF. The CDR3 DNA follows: TGTGCCAGTAGTATCTTGACAGGGGGCAATGGCTACACCTTC. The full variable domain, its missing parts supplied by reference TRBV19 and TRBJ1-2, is DGGITQSPKYLFRKEGQNVTLSCEQNLNHDAMYWYRQDPGQGLRLIYYSQIVNDFQKGDIAEGYSVSREKKESFPLTVTSAQKNPTAFYLCASSILTGGNGYTFGSGTRLTVV.

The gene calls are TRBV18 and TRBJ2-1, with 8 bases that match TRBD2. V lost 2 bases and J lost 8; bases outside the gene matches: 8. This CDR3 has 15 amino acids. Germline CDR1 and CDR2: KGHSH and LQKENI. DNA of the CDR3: TGTGCCAGCTCACCAGGACGGGGGGGCCAGGATGAGCAGTTCTTC. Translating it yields CASSPGRGGQDEQFF. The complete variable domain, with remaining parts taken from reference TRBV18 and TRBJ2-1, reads NAGVMQNPRHLVRRRGQEARLRCSPMKGHSHVYWYRQLPEEGLKFMVYLQKENIIDESGMPKERFSAEFPKEGPSILRIQQVVRGDSAAYFCASSPGRGGQDEQFFGPGTRLTVL.

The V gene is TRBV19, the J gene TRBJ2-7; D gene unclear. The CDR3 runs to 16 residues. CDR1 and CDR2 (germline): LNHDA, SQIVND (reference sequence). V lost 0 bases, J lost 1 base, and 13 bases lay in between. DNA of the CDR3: TGTGCCAGTAGTATAGATTCCCCGCCAGGTTCCTACGAGCAGTACTTC. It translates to CASSIDSPPGSYEQYF.

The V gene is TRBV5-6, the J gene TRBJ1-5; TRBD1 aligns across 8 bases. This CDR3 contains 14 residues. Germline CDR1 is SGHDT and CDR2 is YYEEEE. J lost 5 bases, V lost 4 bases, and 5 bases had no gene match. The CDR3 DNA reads TGTGCCAGCAGCCCCCAGGGGGCGCATCAGCCCCAGCATTTT. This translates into CASSPQGAHQPQHF. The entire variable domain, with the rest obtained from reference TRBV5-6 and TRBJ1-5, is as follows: DAGVTQSPTHLIKTRGQQVTLRCSPKSGHDTVSWYQQALGQGPQFIFQYYEEEERQRGNFPDRFSGHQFPNYSSELNVNALLLGDSALYLCASSPQGAHQPQHFGDGTRLSIL.

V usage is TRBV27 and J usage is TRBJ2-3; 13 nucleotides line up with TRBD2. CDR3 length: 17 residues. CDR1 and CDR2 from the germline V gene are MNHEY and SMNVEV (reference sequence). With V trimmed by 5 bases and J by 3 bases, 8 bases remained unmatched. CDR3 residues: CASSVAGTSGETDTQYF. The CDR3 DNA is TGTGCCAGCAGTGTTGCCGGGACTAGCGGGGAGACAGATACGCAGTATTTT.

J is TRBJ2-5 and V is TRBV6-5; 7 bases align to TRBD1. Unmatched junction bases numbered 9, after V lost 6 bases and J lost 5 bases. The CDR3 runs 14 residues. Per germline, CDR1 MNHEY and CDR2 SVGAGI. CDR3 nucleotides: TGTGCCAGCAGGCGTACAGGGGTCGGGGAGACCCAGTACTTC. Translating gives CASRRTGVGETQYF.

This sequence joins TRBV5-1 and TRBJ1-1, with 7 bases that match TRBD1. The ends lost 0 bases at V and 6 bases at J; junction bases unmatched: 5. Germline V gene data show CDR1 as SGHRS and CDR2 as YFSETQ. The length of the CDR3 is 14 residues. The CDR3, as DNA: TGCGCCAGCAGCTTGGCGGAGGGGGCCTCTGAAGCTTTCTTT. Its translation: CASSLAEGASEAFF. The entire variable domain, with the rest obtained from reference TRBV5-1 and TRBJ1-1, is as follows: KAGVTQTPRYLIKTRGQQVTLSCSPISGHRSVSWYQQTPGQGLQFLFEYFSETQRNKGNFPGRFSGRQFSNSRSEMNVSTLELGDSALYLCASSLAEGASEAFFGQGTRLTVV.

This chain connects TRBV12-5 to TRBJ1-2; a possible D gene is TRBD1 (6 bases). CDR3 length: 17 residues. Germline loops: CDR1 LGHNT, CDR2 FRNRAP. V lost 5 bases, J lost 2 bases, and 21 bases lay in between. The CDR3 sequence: CASGASRPGAPNYGYTF. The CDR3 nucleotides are TGTGCTAGTGGTGCGAGTCGGCCAGGGGCCCCAAACTATGGCTACACCTTC.

In DNA, the CDR3 is TGTGCCAGCAGTTTCCGCGGGACAGGGGAATACGAGCAGTACTTC. Translated, it gives CASSFRGTGEYEQYF. The chain employs TRBV28 and TRBJ2-7, with 10 bases identical to TRBD1. In germline, CDR1 is MDHEN, CDR2 SYDVKM. J gave up 4 bases and V 3 bases, and 6 bases lay outside the gene matches. The CDR3 runs 15 residues.

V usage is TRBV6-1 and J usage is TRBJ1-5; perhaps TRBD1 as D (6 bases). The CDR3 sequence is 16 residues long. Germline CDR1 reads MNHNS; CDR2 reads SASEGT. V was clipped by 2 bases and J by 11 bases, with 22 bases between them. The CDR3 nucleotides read TGTGCCAGCAGTGAACTCCCGAGGAGCCGTAGGGGGACCCAGCATTTT. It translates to CASSELPRSRRGTQHF.

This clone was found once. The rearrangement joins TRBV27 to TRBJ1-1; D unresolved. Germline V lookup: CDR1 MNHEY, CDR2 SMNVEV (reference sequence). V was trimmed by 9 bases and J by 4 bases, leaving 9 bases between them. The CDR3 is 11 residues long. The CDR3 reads CASLVGTEAFF. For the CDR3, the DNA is TGTGCCAGTTTGGTAGGCACTGAAGCTTTCTTT.

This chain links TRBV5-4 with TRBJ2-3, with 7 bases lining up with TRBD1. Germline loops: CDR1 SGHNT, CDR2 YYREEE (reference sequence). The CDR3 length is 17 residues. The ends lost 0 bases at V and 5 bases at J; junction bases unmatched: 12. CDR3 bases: TGTGCCAGCAGCTTGGCGGACAGGAAGGTTTTCGTAGATACGCAGTATTTT. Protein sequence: CASSLADRKVFVDTQYF.